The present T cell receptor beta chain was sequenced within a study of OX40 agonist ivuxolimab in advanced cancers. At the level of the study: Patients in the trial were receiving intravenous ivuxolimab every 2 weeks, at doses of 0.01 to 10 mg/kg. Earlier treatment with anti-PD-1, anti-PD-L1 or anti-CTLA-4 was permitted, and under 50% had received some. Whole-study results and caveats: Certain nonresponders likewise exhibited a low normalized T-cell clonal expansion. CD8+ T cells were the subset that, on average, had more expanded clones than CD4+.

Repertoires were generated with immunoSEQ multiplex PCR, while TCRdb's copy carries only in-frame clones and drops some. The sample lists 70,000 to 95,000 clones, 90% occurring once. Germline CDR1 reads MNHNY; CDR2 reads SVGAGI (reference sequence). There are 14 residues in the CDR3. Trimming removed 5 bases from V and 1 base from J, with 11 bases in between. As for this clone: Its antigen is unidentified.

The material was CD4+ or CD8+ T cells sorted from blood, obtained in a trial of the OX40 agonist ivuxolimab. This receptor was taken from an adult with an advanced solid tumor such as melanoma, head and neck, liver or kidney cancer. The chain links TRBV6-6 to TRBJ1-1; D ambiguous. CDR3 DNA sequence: TGTGCCAGCAGTCCCCTTTCAGGGAACACTGAAGCTTTCTTT. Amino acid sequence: CASSPLSGNTEAFF.